What follows is one T cell receptor (beta chain) and its context. Antigen: not known. The data were taken from a study of shared clonotypes between healthy human individuals. Study-level findings and limits: Naive subsets typically showed greater estimated richness than memory subsets.

The CDR3 has 15 amino acids. Trimming pared 5 bases from V and 5 bases from J, leaving 18 bases between. Germline V gives CDR1 SGHVS, CDR2 FNYEAQ. The data were produced by immunoSEQ multiplex PCR, yet TCRdb's version contains in-frame clones alone and is incomplete. Of a few million clones in the sample, around 95% are singletons; the top ten hold around 0.13%. This rearrangement joins TRBV7-6 to TRBJ2-5, with unresolved D. Sequencing was performed on naive CD4+ T cells sorted from blood. Specified subset: CD45RA+ positively selected. The sequence was obtained from a man aged 18 to 29 in good health. The CDR3 sequence: CASSTPRTGPETQYF. CDR3 in DNA: TGTGCCAGCAGCACACCGAGGACGGGTCCGGAGACCCAGTACTTC.